This TCR beta chain emerged from a study of cytomegalovirus exposure and HLA in healthy donors. Study-wide findings and caveats: Cytomegalovirus-associated status was assigned to 150 to 200 TCR beta chains. Reportedly, diagnosis of cytomegalovirus status by the classifier showed high specificity and sensitivity.

With 60 Vbeta and 13 Jbeta primers, the PCR was carried out. Method: immunoSEQ multiplex PCR; TCRdb's copy keeps in-frame clones and lacks some. The repertoire holds about 200,000 clones, with around 73% as singletons. Germline V lookup: CDR1 SGHVS, CDR2 FQNEAQ. The CDR3 runs to 14 residues. Deletions cut 1 base from V and 6 bases from J, with 9 bases between. Note on this clone: Its specificity is not known.

Each donor's status was that of a healthy bone marrow donor. This receptor was taken from a male donor in good health and CMV-seronegative. The rearrangement joins TRBV7-8 to TRBJ2-2; D unclear. The material sequenced was PBMCs. The CDR3 reads CASSLGSPPGELFF. In DNA, the CDR3 is TGTGCCAGCAGCTTAGGGAGCCCCCCCGGGGAGCTGTTTTTT.